This T cell receptor (beta chain) was retrieved from a study of blood T cell repertoires in COVID-19. CDR1 and CDR2 (germline): SNHLY, FYNNEI. CDR3 length: 11 residues. The V and J ends lost 8 bases and 10 bases respectively, with 13 bases between them. Here immunoSEQ multiplex PCR was the method, and the copy in TCRdb shows in-frame clones only, minus some. The sample carries a few hundred thousand clones, 85% to 90% recorded once. The sequence was collected from a man between 18 and 29 years old who had recovered from COVID-19. The chain joins TRBV2 to TRBJ2-3; perhaps TRBD2 as D (6 bases). Material: PBMCs or T cells enriched from blood (not recorded which). The CDR3 loop reads CASEEAGAQYF. In DNA, the CDR3 is TGTGCCAGCGAAGAAGCGGGCGCGCAGTATTTT.